This is a list of T cell receptor beta chains from one sample in a study of Ad26.COV2.S vaccination and SARS-CoV-2 variants. Measured with immunoSEQ multiplex PCR; TCRdb has only the in-frame clones, and not every one. Of some 420,000 clones listed, roughly 90% are singletons. The sequences come from peripheral blood, collected in a trial of Ad26.COV2.S vaccine versus placebo. The receptor set was obtained from a person aged 18-65 years who received the Ad26.COV2.S COVID-19 vaccine or a placebo. CDR3s include the opening cysteine and the closing phenylalanine or tryptophan. A D gene is named only where the DNA matches it firmly. Only part of the rows carry a size: once, few, many, or a class if the clone is expanded.

V gene,CDR3 length,J gene,D gene,clone size,CDR3 protein,CDR3 DNA
TRBV30,12,TRBJ2-7,.,.,CAWSAAFYEQYF,TGTGCCTGGAGTGCGGCATTCTACGAGCAGTACTTC
TRBV2,16,TRBJ1-4,.,.,CASSGLFHATNEKLFF,TGTGCCAGCAGTGGCCTCTTCCATGCAACTAATGAAAAACTGTTTTTT
TRBV4-1,16,TRBJ1-4,TRBD1,.,CASSQRQGTAKEKLFF,TGCGCCAGCAGCCAAAGACAGGGAACGGCGAAGGAAAAACTGTTTTTT
TRBV7-3,15,TRBJ1-1,.,.,CASSLGPTDTSEAFF,TGTGCCAGCAGCTTAGGCCCGACGGACACCAGTGAAGCTTTCTTT
TRBV28,16,TRBJ1-5,TRBD1,.,CASSSRTGERNQPQHF,TGTGCCAGCAGCTCGAGGACAGGGGAACGCAATCAGCCCCAGCATTTT
TRBV6-5,16,TRBJ1-5,TRBD1,.,CASSSRGRGGNQPQHF,TGTGCCAGCAGTTCCAGGGGGCGAGGGGGCAATCAGCCCCAGCATTTT
TRBV4-3,15,TRBJ1-5,TRBD1,.,CASSQEWTGVQPQHF,TGCGCCAGCAGCCAAGAGTGGACAGGGGTGCAGCCCCAGCATTTT
TRBV9,15,TRBJ2-5,.,.,CASSVGAGTGETQYF,TGTGCCAGCAGCGTTGGCGCGGGGACGGGGGAGACCCAGTACTTC
TRBV11-2,13,TRBJ2-4,.,.,CASSINDENIQYF,TGTGCCAGCAGCATCAACGACGAGAACATTCAGTACTTC
TRBV13,17,TRBJ2-3,TRBD2,.,CASSLGNGREGTDTQYF,TGTGCCAGCAGCTTAGGTAACGGCAGGGAGGGGACAGATACGCAGTATTTT
TRBV19,16,TRBJ1-1,.,.,CASSIGSRGSFTEAFF,TGTGCCAGTAGTATAGGTTCACGGGGAAGTTTCACTGAAGCTTTCTTT
TRBV4-3,13,TRBJ1-1,.,.,CASSRVSGEEAFF,TGCGCCAGCAGCCGCGTCTCGGGAGAGGAAGCTTTCTTT
TRBV3-1/TRBV3-2,15,TRBJ2-2,TRBD2,once,CASSQYSGDTGELFF,TGTGCCAGCAGCCAGTATAGCGGGGACACCGGGGAGCTGTTTTTT
TRBV11-1,14,TRBJ1-1,TRBD1,.,CASSFGTGLREAFF,TGTGCCAGCAGCTTCGGGACAGGTTTGCGTGAAGCTTTCTTT
TRBV15,15,TRBJ1-1,.,few,CATSRGLRTNTEAFF,TGTGCCACCAGCAGAGGCCTACGGACGAACACTGAAGCTTTCTTT
TRBV7-9,17,TRBJ1-6,.,.,CASTNKRTEDYNSPLHF,TGTGCCAGCACCAATAAAAGGACGGAAGATTATAATTCACCCCTCCACTTT